This T cell receptor (beta chain) was recovered during a study of lymphopenia after photon versus proton radiotherapy. Sequencing was performed with immunoSEQ multiplex PCR; in TCRdb, only in-frame clones are kept and a portion is missing. Of 53,000 or so clones listed, around 80% are singletons. This clone was picked up one time. The CDR3 has 15 amino acids. CDR1 and CDR2 (germline): MDHEN, SYDVKM. Germline trimming cut 2 bases from V and 4 bases from J; bases unmatched to any gene: 7. This TCR derives from a man aged 45 to 65 with gastric cancer. The chain uses TRBV28 and TRBJ2-7; 8 positions agree with TRBD1. Sequencing was performed on peripheral blood, taken from a patient treated with photon-based radiotherapy. The CDR3 region has the DNA TGTGCCAGCAGTTTAACGGGACAGGTATCGTACGAGCAGTACTTC. Translating it yields CASSLTGQVSYEQYF.